Listed below are T cell receptor beta chains from one sample, sequenced in a study of blood T cells in healthy people across ages. TCRdb itself ran the 5' RACE reads through MiXCR, one entry per CDR3 protein. The sample records 710,000 or so distinct CDR3 sequences, about a fifth being singletons. Sequencing was performed on blood. The source is a man in his 70s in good health. CDR3s include the opening cysteine and the closing phenylalanine or tryptophan. D genes are given only for firm matches. Clone size, where shown, is once, few, many, or a class for clones that have expanded.

J,length,V,size,D,DNA,CDR3
TRBJ2-5,15,TRBV6-5,-,-,TGTGCCAGCAGTTACTCGACTAGACGTCGCGAGACCCAGTACTTC,CASSYSTRRRETQYF
TRBJ2-1,14,TRBV7-2,many,-,TGTGCCAGCAGCTCCCAATTCTCCTACAATGAGCAGTTCTTC,CASSSQFSYNEQFF
TRBJ2-4,16,TRBV27,-,-,TGTGCCAGCAGTCAAGGTCTAGGGGTTGACAAAAACATTCAGTACTTC,CASSQGLGVDKNIQYF
TRBJ1-5,15,TRBV5-1,few,TRBD1,TGCGCCAGCAGCGCAGGGGGGAATAGCAATCAGCCCCAGCATTTT,CASSAGGNSNQPQHF
TRBJ1-3,11,TRBV3-1,-,-,TGTGCCAGCAGCCAATCCCCCACCATATATTTT,CASSQSPTIYF
TRBJ1-4,16,TRBV7-9,few,-,TGTGCCAGCAGCAGTACAGGGACTACAACTAATGAAAAACTGTTTTTT,CASSSTGTTTNEKLFF
TRBJ2-3,15,TRBV7-9,-,TRBD2,TGTGCCAGCACGCAACTAGCGGATTACACAGATACGCAGTATTTT,CASTQLADYTDTQYF
TRBJ2-7,14,TRBV12-3/TRBV12-4,-,TRBD1,TGTGCCAGCAGCATCCGGACAGGGGGTAGCGAGCAGTACTTC,CASSIRTGGSEQYF
TRBJ2-3,16,TRBV20-1,-,-,TGCAGTGCTCGCCCTCCGGGAGTCAGAGGCACAGATACGCAGTATTTT,CSARPPGVRGTDTQYF
TRBJ1-3,16,TRBV28,few,-,TGTGCCAGCAGTTTTCCCCAGGGGCCCTCTGGAAACACCATATATTTT,CASSFPQGPSGNTIYF
TRBJ2-2,13,TRBV29-1,-,-,TGCAGCGCCGGGAGCCCAAACACCGGGGAGCTGTTTTTT,CSAGSPNTGELFF
TRBJ1-4,16,TRBV5-1,-,-,TGCGCCAGCAGTTTAGATACAGCATCAACTAATGAAAAACTGTTTTTT,CASSLDTASTNEKLFF
TRBJ2-5,18,TRBV9,-,TRBD2,TGTGCCAGCAGCGTAGCCCCACCGACTAGCGGGGGGGCAGAGACCCAGTACTTC,CASSVAPPTSGGAETQYF
TRBJ1-1,15,TRBV7-9,few,TRBD1,TGTACCAGCAGCTCGTGGACAGGCAGAAACACTGAAGCTTTCTTT,CTSSSWTGRNTEAFF
TRBJ1-1,12,TRBV6-6,few,TRBD1,TGTGCCAGCAGCGGGACAGCCACTGAAGCTTTCTTT,CASSGTATEAFF
TRBJ1-1,13,TRBV12-3/TRBV12-4,-,-,TGTGCCAGCAGTTTATTCCCGGGGGGACGAGCTTTCTTT,CASSLFPGGRAFF
TRBJ2-7,15,TRBV28,many,TRBD1,TGTGCCAGCAGTTTCCCGGGACAGGGAGCCTACGAGCAGTACTTC,CASSFPGQGAYEQYF
TRBJ1-2,14,TRBV7-2,-,TRBD1,TGTGCCAGCAGCTTATGGACAGGGAAGACTGGCTACACCTTC,CASSLWTGKTGYTF
TRBJ2-2,18,TRBV4-3,few,-,TGCGCCAGCAGCCAAGATCCCGGGGGCTGGGCTCTTTCCGGGGAGCTGTTTTTT,CASSQDPGGWALSGELFF
TRBJ1-3,12,TRBV29-1,-,-,TGCAGCACAGGCGGGACTGGAAACACCATATATTTT,CSTGGTGNTIYF
TRBJ2-5,14,TRBV2,few,-,TGTGCCAGCAGTGAGGTCCGGAACAAAGAGACCCAGTACTTC,CASSEVRNKETQYF
TRBJ1-2,12,TRBV20-1,-,-,TGCAGTGCTAGCCTGTATGAGGGGGGCTACACCTTC,CSASLYEGGYTF
TRBJ2-4,13,TRBV5-6,few,-,TGTGCCAGCATTAGACAAGGCTCAGACATTCAGTACTTC,CASIRQGSDIQYF
TRBJ2-7,15,TRBV10-3,few,-,TGTGCCATCAGTGAGTCGAGTAGGGGAGGAGAGGAGCAGTACTTC,CAISESSRGGEEQYF
TRBJ2-7,12,TRBV12-3/TRBV12-4,-,-,TGTGCCAGCAGCCGTAGTTTGTACGAGCAGTACTTC,CASSRSLYEQYF
TRBJ2-5,13,TRBV7-2,many,TRBD1,TGTGCCAGCAGCCCTGGACAGGCGGAGACCCAGTACTTC,CASSPGQAETQYF
TRBJ2-1,14,TRBV12-3/TRBV12-4,-,-,TGTGCCAGCAGCCCCGCCGGGACCCCCAATGAGCAGTTCTTC,CASSPAGTPNEQFF
TRBJ2-1,14,TRBV5-6,-,-,TGTGCCAGCAGCTTCGGAAGGGCCTACAATGAGCAGTTCTTC,CASSFGRAYNEQFF
TRBJ2-2,16,TRBV25-1,few,TRBD2,TGTGCCAGCAGTCTCCAGACTAGCACGAACACCGGGGAGCTGTTTTTT,CASSLQTSTNTGELFF
TRBJ1-1,15,TRBV10-3,-,-,TGTGCCATCAGTACAAGCCAAAACCCGAAAACTGAAGCTTTCTTT,CAISTSQNPKTEAFF
TRBJ1-5,13,TRBV5-5,-,-,TGTGCCAGCAGCTTGGCCCGGTTACAGCCCCAGCATTTT,CASSLARLQPQHF
TRBJ2-5,14,TRBV20-1,many,-,TGCAGTGCTAGAGGCGGGGGACAACAAGAGACCCAGTACTTC,CSARGGGQQETQYF
TRBJ1-4,16,TRBV12-5,few,-,TGTGCTAGTGGTTTGGCAGCGGGCGGTACGGGTGAAAAACTGTTTTTT,CASGLAAGGTGEKLFF
TRBJ1-4,16,TRBV5-1,few,-,TGCGCCAGCAGCTTGCCGGCCGGGGGGACTAATGAAAAACTGTTTTTT,CASSLPAGGTNEKLFF
TRBJ1-3,15,TRBV6-5,-,-,TGTGCCAGCAGGTCGGCAGGGGATCCTGGAAACACCATATATTTT,CASRSAGDPGNTIYF
TRBJ1-5,14,TRBV29-1,few,-,TGCAGCGTTGGCGGCCAGGGGCACAATCAGCCCCAGCATTTT,CSVGGQGHNQPQHF
TRBJ2-2,16,TRBV7-3,-,TRBD1,TGTGCCAGCAGCTTCCAACCACTAGGGACAGCCGGGGAGCTGTTTTTT,CASSFQPLGTAGELFF
TRBJ2-5,11,TRBV28,-,-,TGTGCCAGCAGTTCCCAAAGAGGAGGGTTCTTC,CASSSQRGGFF
TRBJ1-1,14,TRBV20-1,-,-,TGCAGTGCTAGAGAAGGGAGCTTATACACTGAAGCTTTCTTT,CSAREGSLYTEAFF
TRBJ2-1,15,TRBV20-1,-,TRBD2,TGCAGTGCCAGGACTAGCGGGGGGGCCCTTTGGGAGCAGTTCTTC,CSARTSGGALWEQFF
TRBJ1-2,14,TRBV3-1,-,TRBD1,TGTGCCAGCAGCCAGATCACAGGGGGCTATGGCTACACCTTC,CASSQITGGYGYTF
TRBJ1-2,12,TRBV7-9,few,-,TGTGCCAGCAGCTGGGACCACTATGGCTACACCTTC,CASSWDHYGYTF
TRBJ2-6,13,TRBV29-1,few,-,TGCAGCGTTCAGGGGACTGGGGCCAACGTCCTGACTTTC,CSVQGTGANVLTF
TRBJ1-2,14,TRBV6-5,few,TRBD1,TGTGCCAGCAGCCCAACAGGGGTCATGAATGGCTACACCTTC,CASSPTGVMNGYTF
TRBJ2-2,12,TRBV30,few,-,TGTGCCTGGAGTAGGTTTGCCGGGGAGCTGTTTTTT,CAWSRFAGELFF
TRBJ2-5,12,TRBV19,-,-,TGTGCCAGTAGTATGAGACAAGAGACCCAGTACTTC,CASSMRQETQYF
TRBJ1-1,16,TRBV7-9,-,-,TGTGCCAGCAGCTTAGATCTGGGGCAGCTGAACACTGAAGCTTTCTTT,CASSLDLGQLNTEAFF
TRBJ2-1,15,TRBV7-3,-,TRBD2,TGTGCCAGCAGCTTAGGCGGGAGTGATGTAGGTGAGCAGTTCTTC,CASSLGGSDVGEQFF
TRBJ1-5,15,TRBV12-3/TRBV12-4,-,-,TGTGCCAGCAGTTTTGGGGGTGGTAACAATCAGCCCCAGCATTTT,CASSFGGGNNQPQHF
TRBJ2-5,14,TRBV7-8,-,-,TGTGCCAGCAGCTTAGGACCGCCCAAAGAGACCCAGTACTTC,CASSLGPPKETQYF